The clone carrying this TCR beta chain was recorded a few times. This sample is part of a study of T cell responses to AZD1222 COVID-19 vaccine. Sequencing used immunoSEQ multiplex PCR; TCRdb keeps in-frame clones, though not all of them. The data contain about 150,000 clones, less than 95% of them singletons. V trimming: 0 bases; J trimming: 6 bases; junction bases outside the gene matches: 7. The CDR3 runs 15 residues. Germline-derived CDR1 and CDR2 are SGHRS and YFSETQ. The sample in question was peripheral blood, obtained 28 days after the second AZD1222 dose. This chain uses TRBV5-1 with TRBJ2-3; TRBD2 aligns across 7 bases. This receptor was identified in an adult who received the AZD1222 COVID-19 vaccine. The CDR3 sequence is CASSLEGGRRDTQYF. CDR3 coding DNA: TGCGCCAGCAGCTTGGAGGGCGGGAGAAGGGATACGCAGTATTTT.